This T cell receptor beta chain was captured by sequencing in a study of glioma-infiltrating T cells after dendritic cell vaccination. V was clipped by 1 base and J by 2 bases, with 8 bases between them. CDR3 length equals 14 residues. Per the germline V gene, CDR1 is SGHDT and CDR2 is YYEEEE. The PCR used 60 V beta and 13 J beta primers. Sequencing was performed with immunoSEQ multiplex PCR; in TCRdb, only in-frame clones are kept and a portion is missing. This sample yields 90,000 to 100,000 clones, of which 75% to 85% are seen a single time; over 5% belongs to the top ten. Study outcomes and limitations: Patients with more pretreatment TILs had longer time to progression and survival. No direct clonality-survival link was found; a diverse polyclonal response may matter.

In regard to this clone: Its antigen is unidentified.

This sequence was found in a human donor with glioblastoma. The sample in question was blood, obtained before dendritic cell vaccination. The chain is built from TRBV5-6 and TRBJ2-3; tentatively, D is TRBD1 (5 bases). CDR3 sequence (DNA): TGTGCCAGCAGCTTGTGGGGCCTCACAGATACGCAGTATTTT. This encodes CASSLWGLTDTQYF.